This TCR beta chain was retrieved from a study of post-analysis software for immune sequencing data. There are a few counts of this clonotype. The target antigen is unknown. The TCR beta cDNA libraries contained unique molecular identifiers. TCRdb used MiXCR to reprocess the PCR reads, holding one entry per CDR3 protein. Of around 500,000 distinct CDR3 sequences in the sample, roughly 34% are singletons; the top ten hold approximately 5.4%. V was clipped by 0 bases and J by 8 bases, with 5 bases between them. Germline-derived CDR1 and CDR2 are MGHRA and YSYEKL. CDR3 length: 13 residues. Study-wide results and limits: Five TRBV segments, including TRBV5-6, TRBV5-1 and TRBV20-1, were more frequent in patients than controls.

The receptor was isolated from a girl aged 2-17 years with multiple sclerosis. The sample comprised blood. The chain uses TRBV4-1 and TRBJ1-6; D gene ambiguous. This CDR3 is CASSQERDSPLHF. CDR3 sequence (DNA): TGCGCCAGCAGCCAAGAAAGGGATTCACCCCTCCACTTT.